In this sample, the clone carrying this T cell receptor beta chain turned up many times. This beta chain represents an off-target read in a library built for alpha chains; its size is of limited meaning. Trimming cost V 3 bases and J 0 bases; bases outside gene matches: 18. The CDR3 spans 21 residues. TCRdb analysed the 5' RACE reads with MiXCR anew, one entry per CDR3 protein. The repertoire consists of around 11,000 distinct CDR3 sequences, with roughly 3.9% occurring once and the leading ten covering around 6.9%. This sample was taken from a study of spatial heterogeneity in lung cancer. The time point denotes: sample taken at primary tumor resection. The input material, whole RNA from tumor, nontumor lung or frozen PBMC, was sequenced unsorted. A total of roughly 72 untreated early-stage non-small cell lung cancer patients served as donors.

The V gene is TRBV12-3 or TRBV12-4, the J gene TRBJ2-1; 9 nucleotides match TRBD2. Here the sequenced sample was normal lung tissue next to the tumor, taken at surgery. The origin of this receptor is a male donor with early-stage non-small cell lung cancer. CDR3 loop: CASSLSRPSGSGGGSYNEQFF. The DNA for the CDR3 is TGTGCCAGCAGTTTGTCCCGGCCTTCCGGTAGCGGGGGAGGCTCCTACAATGAGCAGTTCTTC.